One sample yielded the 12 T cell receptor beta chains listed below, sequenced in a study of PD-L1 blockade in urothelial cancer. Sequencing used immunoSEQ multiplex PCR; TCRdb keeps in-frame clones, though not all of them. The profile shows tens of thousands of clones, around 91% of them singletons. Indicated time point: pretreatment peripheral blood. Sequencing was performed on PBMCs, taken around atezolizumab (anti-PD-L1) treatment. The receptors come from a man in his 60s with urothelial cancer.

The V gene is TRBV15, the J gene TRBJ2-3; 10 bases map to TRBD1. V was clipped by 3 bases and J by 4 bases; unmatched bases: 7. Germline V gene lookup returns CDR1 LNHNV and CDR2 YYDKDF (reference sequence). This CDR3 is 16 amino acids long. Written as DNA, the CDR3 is TGTGCCACCAGCAGCCGACAGGGGGCTGTTTCAGATACGCAGTATTTT. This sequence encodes CATSSRQGAVSDTQYF.

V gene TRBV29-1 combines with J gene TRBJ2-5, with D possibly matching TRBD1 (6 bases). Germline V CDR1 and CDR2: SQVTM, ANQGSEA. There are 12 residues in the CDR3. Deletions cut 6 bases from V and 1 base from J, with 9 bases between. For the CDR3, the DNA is TGCAGCGTCCGACAGGCCCAAGAGACCCAGTACTTC. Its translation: CSVRQAQETQYF. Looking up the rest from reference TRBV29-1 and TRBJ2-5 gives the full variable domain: SAVISQKPSRDICQRGTSLTIQCQVDSQVTMMFWYRQQPGQSLTLIATANQGSEATYESGFVIDKFPISRPNLTFSTLTVSNMSPEDSSIYLCSVRQAQETQYFGPGTRLLVL.

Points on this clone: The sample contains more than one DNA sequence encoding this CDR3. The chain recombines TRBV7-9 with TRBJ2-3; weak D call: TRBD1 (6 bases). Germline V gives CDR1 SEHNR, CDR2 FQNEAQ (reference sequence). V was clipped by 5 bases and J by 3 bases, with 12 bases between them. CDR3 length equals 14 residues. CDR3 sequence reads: CASSPGQGTDTQYF. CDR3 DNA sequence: TGTGCCAGCAGCCCCGGGCAGGGGACAGATACGCAGTATTTT.

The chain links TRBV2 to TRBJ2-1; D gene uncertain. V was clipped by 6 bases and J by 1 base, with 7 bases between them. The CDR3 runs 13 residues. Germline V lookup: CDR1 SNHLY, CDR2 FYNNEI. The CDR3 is CASRTESYNEQFF. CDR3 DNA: TGTGCCAGCAGAACAGAATCCTACAATGAGCAGTTCTTC.

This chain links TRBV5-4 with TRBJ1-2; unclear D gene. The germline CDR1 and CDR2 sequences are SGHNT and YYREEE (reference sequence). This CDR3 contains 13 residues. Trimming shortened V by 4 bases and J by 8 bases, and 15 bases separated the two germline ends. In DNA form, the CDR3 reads TGTGCCAGCAGCCCACCAGGAGCGGGAGGCTACACCTTC. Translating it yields CASSPPGAGGYTF. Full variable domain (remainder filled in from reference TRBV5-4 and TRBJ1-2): ETGVTQSPTHLIKTRGQQVTLRCSSQSGHNTVSWYQQALGQGPQFIFQYYREEENGRGNFPPRFSGLQFPNYSSELNVNALELDDSALYLCASSPPGAGGYTFGSGTRLTVV.

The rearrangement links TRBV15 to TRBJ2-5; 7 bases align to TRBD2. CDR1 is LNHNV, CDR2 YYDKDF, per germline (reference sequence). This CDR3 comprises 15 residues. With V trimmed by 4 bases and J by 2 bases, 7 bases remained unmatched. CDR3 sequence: CATSKMGEGQETQYF. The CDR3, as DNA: TGTGCCACCAGCAAGATGGGGGAGGGACAAGAGACCCAGTACTTC.

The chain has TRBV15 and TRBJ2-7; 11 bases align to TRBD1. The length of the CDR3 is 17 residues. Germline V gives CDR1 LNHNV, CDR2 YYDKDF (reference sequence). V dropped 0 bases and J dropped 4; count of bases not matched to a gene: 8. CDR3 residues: CATSRDKLDRGPYEQYF. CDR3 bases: TGTGCCACCAGCAGAGACAAACTGGACAGGGGGCCTTACGAGCAGTACTTC. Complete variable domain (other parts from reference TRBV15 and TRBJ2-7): DAMVIQNPRYQVTQFGKPVTLSCSQTLNHNVMYWYQQKSSQAPKLLFHYYDKDFNNEADTPDNFQSRRPNTSFCFLDIRSPGLGDTAMYLCATSRDKLDRGPYEQYFGPGTRLTVT.

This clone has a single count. CDR3 loop: CASSLGSPSTDTQYF. For the CDR3, the DNA is TGTGCCAGCAGCTTAGGGAGTCCTAGCACAGATACGCAGTATTTT. The gene calls are TRBV7-9 and TRBJ2-3; unclear D gene. V lost 1 base and J lost 0, with 8 bases in between. Per the germline V gene, CDR1 is SEHNR and CDR2 is FQNEAQ (reference sequence). The CDR3 length is 15 residues.

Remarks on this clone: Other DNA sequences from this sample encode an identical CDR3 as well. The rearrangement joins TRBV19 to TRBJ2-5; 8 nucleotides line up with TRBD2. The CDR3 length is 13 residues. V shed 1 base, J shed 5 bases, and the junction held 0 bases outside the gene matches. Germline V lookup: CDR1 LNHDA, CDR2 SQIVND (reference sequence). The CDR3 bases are TGTGCCAGTAGTATAGCGGGGGGGGAGACCCAGTACTTC. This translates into CASSIAGGETQYF.

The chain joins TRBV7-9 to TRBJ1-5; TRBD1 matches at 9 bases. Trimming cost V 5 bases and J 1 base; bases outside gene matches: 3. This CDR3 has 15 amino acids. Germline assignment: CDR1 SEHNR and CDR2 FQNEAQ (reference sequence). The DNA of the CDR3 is TGTGCCAGCAGCCCGGACAGGGGAAGCAATCAGCCCCAGCATTTT. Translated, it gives CASSPDRGSNQPQHF.

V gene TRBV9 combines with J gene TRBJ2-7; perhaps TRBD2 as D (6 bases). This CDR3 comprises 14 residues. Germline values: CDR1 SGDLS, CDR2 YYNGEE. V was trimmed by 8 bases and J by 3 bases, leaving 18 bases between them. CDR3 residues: CASASSGFNYEQYF. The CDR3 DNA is TGTGCCAGTGCTTCGAGCGGGTTTAACTACGAGCAGTACTTC.

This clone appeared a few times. Written as DNA, the CDR3 is TGTGCCAGCAGCTTTAACAGGGACGGCTACACCTTC. Its protein product is CASSFNRDGYTF. The chain joins TRBV11-1 to TRBJ1-2; tentative D call: TRBD1 (6 bases). CDR1 is SGHAT, CDR2 FQDESV, per germline (reference sequence). Trimming removed 3 bases at V and 8 bases at J, with 10 bases between. The CDR3 extends over 12 amino acids.